This T cell receptor beta chain was found in a study of shared clonotypes between healthy human individuals. Study-wide points: Clonotypes shared by all four sorted-subset donors had higher generation probabilities than non-shared clonotypes. The study found 4.5% to 5% of naive CD4 clonotypes shared across a few donors.

At deep level, the assay was performed. Per the original methods: Filtering was not the same, since immunoSEQ gave junction-only sequences without quality scores. Sequencing used immunoSEQ multiplex PCR; TCRdb keeps in-frame clones, though not all of them. V and J calls and clone size are those listed in that table; D and trimming were worked out from the DNA. The sample lists about 2 million clones, roughly 95% occurring once. Germline CDR1 SGHAT, CDR2 FQNNGV. Trimming removed 1 base from V and 10 bases from J, with 5 bases in between. CDR3 length equals 11 residues. Details on this clone: Its specificity is unknown. Other DNA variants within this sample encode the same CDR3.

Positive CCR7 selection of CD45RO-negative cells yielded the naive CD8 cells, and terminally differentiated effector memory CD45RA+ cells were excluded. The TCR sequence derives from a young man in good health. V usage is TRBV11-2 and J usage is TRBJ2-1; unclear D gene. The specimen was naive CD8+ T cells sorted from blood. In DNA, the CDR3 is TGTGCCAGCAGCTTAGGGGCAGAGCAGTTCTTC. The encoded protein is CASSLGAEQFF.